These T cell receptor beta chains were read from a single sample in a study of blood T cell repertoires in COVID-19. Using immunoSEQ multiplex PCR, the repertoire was profiled, and TCRdb retains in-frame clones only, with some absent. The table lists tens of thousands of clones, roughly 86% of them singletons. The source material was peripheral blood. The receptors shown here come from a man between 65 and 79 years old with acute or convalescent COVID-19. The CDR3 runs from the conserved cysteine through the conserved F or W. D genes are given only for firm matches. Clone sizes are given selectively: once, few, many, or a class where the clone is expanded.

V	J	D	size	CDR3	DNA
TRBV19	TRBJ2-1	TRBD2	few	CASSGSSGSSYNEQFF	TGTGCCAGTAGTGGGTCTAGCGGCAGCTCCTACAATGAGCAGTTCTTC
TRBV15	TRBJ2-1	.	.	CATSSLAINEQFF	TGTGCCACCAGCTCCCTAGCCATAAATGAGCAGTTCTTC
TRBV9	TRBJ1-5	.	.	CASGVPPPQRQPQHF	TGTGCCAGCGGTGTCCCCCCTCCTCAACGGCAGCCCCAGCATTTT
TRBV27	TRBJ2-1	TRBD2	.	CASSPEGRGRIVYNEQFF	TGTGCCAGCAGTCCAGAGGGGAGGGGCCGAATTGTATACAATGAGCAGTTCTTC
TRBV9	TRBJ2-7	TRBD2	.	CASSPLGTSGSYEQYF	TGTGCCAGCAGCCCGCTGGGAACTAGCGGGAGTTACGAGCAGTACTTC
TRBV28	TRBJ1-5	.	.	CASSLGALGNQPQHF	TGTGCCAGCAGTTTGGGGGCTTTGGGCAATCAGCCCCAGCATTTT
TRBV2	TRBJ2-7	TRBD2	.	CASSFSGNYEQYF	TGTGCCAGCAGTTTTAGCGGGAACTACGAGCAGTACTTC
TRBV19	TRBJ1-5	.	.	CASSVLNQPQHF	TGTGCCAGTAGTGTACTCAATCAGCCCCAGCATTTT
TRBV7-2	TRBJ2-3	TRBD2	.	CASSSDGGAWDTQYF	TGTGCCAGCAGCTCTGACGGGGGGGCGTGGGATACGCAGTATTTT
TRBV28	TRBJ2-2	TRBD2	.	CASSATGAREGLPTGELFF	TGTGCCAGCAGTGCTACGGGGGCGCGGGAGGGCCTCCCCACCGGGGAGCTGTTTTTT
TRBV3-1/TRBV3-2	TRBJ1-2	.	.	CASSQIPRTGIHGYTF	TGTGCCAGCAGCCAAATTCCACGGACCGGGATCCATGGCTACACCTTC
TRBV9	TRBJ2-1	.	.	CASSEPEVAGAVNEQFF	TGTGCCAGCAGCGAACCTGAGGTCGCAGGGGCCGTAAATGAGCAGTTCTTC
TRBV10-3	TRBJ1-1	.	few	CAISDGTGTSF	TGTGCCATCAGTGATGGGACGGGGACTTCCTTT
TRBV19	TRBJ1-1	.	.	CASSIGGPYTEAFF	TGTGCCAGTAGTATAGGGGGGCCGTACACTGAAGCTTTCTTT
TRBV5-6	TRBJ1-1	TRBD1	.	CASSLTDRVNTEAFF	TGTGCCAGCAGCTTGACAGACAGGGTGAACACTGAAGCTTTCTTT
TRBV4-3	TRBJ1-4	TRBD1	once	CASSPSDRGRAGNEKLFF	TGCGCCAGCAGCCCCTCGGACAGGGGGAGGGCTGGTAATGAAAAACTGTTTTTT
TRBV29-1	TRBJ2-7	TRBD2	.	CSVALAGVGEQYF	TGCAGCGTTGCTCTAGCGGGAGTTGGAGAGCAGTACTTC
TRBV18	TRBJ2-7	.	.	CASSPKEGYEQYF	TGTGCCAGCTCACCAAAGGAGGGATACGAGCAGTACTTC
TRBV18	TRBJ2-3	TRBD1	.	CASSPDRESDTQYF	TGTGCCAGCTCACCGGACAGGGAGTCAGATACGCAGTATTTT
TRBV3-1/TRBV3-2	TRBJ1-4	TRBD1	few	CASSLGTGEKLFF	TGTGCCAGCAGCCTTGGGACAGGGGAAAAACTGTTTTTT
TRBV19	TRBJ2-7	.	.	CASSINREYEQYF	TGTGCCAGTAGTATTAACAGAGAATACGAGCAGTACTTC
TRBV10-3	TRBJ2-5	.	.	CAMRGQIQETQYF	TGTGCCATGCGAGGGCAGATCCAAGAGACCCAGTACTTC